The clone carrying this T cell receptor (beta chain) was recorded only once. No antigen is known for it. This record belongs to a study of OX40 agonist ivuxolimab in advanced cancers. Study background: Two patients with cutaneous melanoma and one with hepatocellular carcinoma, three in total, showed partial responses.

Profiling relied on immunoSEQ multiplex PCR, and the TCRdb table lists in-frame clones only, not all of them. The profile shows roughly 70,000 clones, about nine tenths of them singletons. The CDR3 contains 14 residues. CDR1 and CDR2 (germline): MGHRA, YSYEKL. Trimming took off 0 bases at V and 8 bases at J, with 13 bases between the two ends. Whole-study findings and limits: Low normalized clonal expansion also occurred in some nonresponding patients.

No patient had autoimmune disease or received systemic immunosuppression. Blood got drawn at baseline, again on cycle 4 day 1, and then on cycle 7 day 1. This receptor was identified in an adult with an advanced solid tumor such as melanoma, head and neck, liver or kidney cancer. The rearrangement links TRBV4-1 to TRBJ1-2; the D gene is possibly TRBD1 (6 bases). Specimen: CD4+ or CD8+ T cells sorted from blood, collected in a trial of the OX40 agonist ivuxolimab. The CDR3 nucleotides are TGCGCCAGCAGCCAAGACAACAGGGTGGGGGGCTACACCTTC. It encodes CASSQDNRVGGYTF.